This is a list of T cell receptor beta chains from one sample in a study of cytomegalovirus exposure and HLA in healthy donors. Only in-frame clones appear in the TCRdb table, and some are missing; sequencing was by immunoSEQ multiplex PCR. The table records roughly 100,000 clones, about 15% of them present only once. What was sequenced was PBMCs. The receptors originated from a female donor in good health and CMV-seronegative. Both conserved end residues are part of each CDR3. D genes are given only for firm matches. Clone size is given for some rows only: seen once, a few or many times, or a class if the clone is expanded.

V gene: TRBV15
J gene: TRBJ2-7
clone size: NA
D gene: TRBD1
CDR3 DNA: TGTGCCACCAGCCAGACCCCGGGACAGGGGCACTACGAGCAGTACTTC
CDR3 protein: CATSQTPGQGHYEQYF

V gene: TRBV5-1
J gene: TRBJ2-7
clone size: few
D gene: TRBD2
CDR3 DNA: TGCGCCAGCAGCCCAAAGCCGGGACTAGCGGACTACGAGCAGTACTTC
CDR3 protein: CASSPKPGLADYEQYF

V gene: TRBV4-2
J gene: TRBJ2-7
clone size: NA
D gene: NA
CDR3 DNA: TGTGCCAGCAGCAATACGAGCCCGGGGAAAGCACACTACGAGCAGTACTTC
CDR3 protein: CASSNTSPGKAHYEQYF

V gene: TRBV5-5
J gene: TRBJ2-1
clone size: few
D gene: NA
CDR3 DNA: TGTGCCAGCAGCTTGGGACTAGTTAATGAGCAGTTCTTC
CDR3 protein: CASSLGLVNEQFF

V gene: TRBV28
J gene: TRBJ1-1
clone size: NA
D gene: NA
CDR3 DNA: TGTGCCAGCAGTTTACCCCAATCGAACACTGAAGCTTTCTTT
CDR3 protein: CASSLPQSNTEAFF

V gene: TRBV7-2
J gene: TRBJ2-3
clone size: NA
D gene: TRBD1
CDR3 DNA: TGTGCCAGCAGTTCAGGGGGTGAGCGGACAGATACGCAGTATTTT
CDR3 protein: CASSSGGERTDTQYF

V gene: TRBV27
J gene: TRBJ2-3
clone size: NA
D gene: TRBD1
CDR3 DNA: TGTGCCAGCAGTATGTTAGCCGGGACAGGGGGGATCTATAGCACAGATACGCAGTATTTT
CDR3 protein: CASSMLAGTGGIYSTDTQYF

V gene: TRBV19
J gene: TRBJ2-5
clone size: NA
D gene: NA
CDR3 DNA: TGTGCCAGTATCTTAGCAGCTTACCAAGAGACCCAGTACTTC
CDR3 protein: CASILAAYQETQYF

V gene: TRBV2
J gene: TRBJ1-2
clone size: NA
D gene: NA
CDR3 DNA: TGTGCCAGCAGTCAAGCCGGGACAAGCTATGGCTACACCTTC
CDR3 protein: CASSQAGTSYGYTF

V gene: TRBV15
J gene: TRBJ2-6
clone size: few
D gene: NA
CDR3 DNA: TGTGCCACCAGCAGCGAAAGCAGGTGGTCTGGGGCCAACGTCCTGACTTTC
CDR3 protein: CATSSESRWSGANVLTF

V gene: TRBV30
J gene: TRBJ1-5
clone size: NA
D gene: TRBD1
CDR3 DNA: TGTGCCTGGAGTAACAGGGGGCATCAGCCCCAGCATTTT
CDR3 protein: CAWSNRGHQPQHF

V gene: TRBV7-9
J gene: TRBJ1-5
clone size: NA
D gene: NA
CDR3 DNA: TGTGCCAGCAGCTTAGAGTCGGGTCAGCCCCAGCATTTT
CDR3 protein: CASSLESGQPQHF

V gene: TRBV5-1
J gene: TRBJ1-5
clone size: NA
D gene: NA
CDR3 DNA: TGCGCCAGCAGCATCCAGCCTTCAGGGGACCGAGCGCAGCCCCAGCATTTT
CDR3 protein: CASSIQPSGDRAQPQHF

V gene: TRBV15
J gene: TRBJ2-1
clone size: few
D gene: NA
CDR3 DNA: TGTGCCACCAGCAGAGATTCGGCGGGGTACTCTAATGAGCAGTTCTTC
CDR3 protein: CATSRDSAGYSNEQFF

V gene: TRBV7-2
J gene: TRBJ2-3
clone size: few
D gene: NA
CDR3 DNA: TGTGCCAGCACCCCTTGGGCGACCAGGAGCGGAAGCACAGATGCGCAGTATTTT
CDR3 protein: CASTPWATRSGSTDAQYF

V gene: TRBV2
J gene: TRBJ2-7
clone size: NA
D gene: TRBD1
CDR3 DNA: TGTGCCAGCAGTGAAGCGTCTAGACAGGGGAAGTACGAGCAGTACTTC
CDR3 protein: CASSEASRQGKYEQYF

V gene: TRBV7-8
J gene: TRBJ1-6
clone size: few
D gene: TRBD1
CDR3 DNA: TGTGCCAGCAGCCTGGGACAGAATTCACCCCTCCACTTT
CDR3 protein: CASSLGQNSPLHF

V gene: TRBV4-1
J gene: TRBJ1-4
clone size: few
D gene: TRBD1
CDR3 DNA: TGCGCCAGCAGCCAGAACCCGGACAGGGCGGGTGAAAAACTGTTTTTT
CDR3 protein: CASSQNPDRAGEKLFF

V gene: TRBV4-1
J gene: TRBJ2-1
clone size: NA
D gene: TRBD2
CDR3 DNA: TGCGCCAGCAGCCAAGAGGGACTACAAACGGGTGGGAATGAGCAGTTCTTC
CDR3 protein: CASSQEGLQTGGNEQFF

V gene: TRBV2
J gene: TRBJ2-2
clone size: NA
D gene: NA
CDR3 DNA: TGTGCCAGCAGTGATCGGCAGGGGGGAGGCGGGGAGCTGTTTTTT
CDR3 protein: CASSDRQGGGGELFF

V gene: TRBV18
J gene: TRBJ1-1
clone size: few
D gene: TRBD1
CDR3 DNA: TGTGCCAGCTCAGCAAGGAAACAGGGGGCTAATACTGAAGCTTTCTTT
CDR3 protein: CASSARKQGANTEAFF

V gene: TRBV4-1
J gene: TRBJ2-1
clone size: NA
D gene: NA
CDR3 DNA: TGCGCCAGCAGCCAACCGCGGGTTTCCTACAATGAGCAGTTCTTC
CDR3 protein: CASSQPRVSYNEQFF

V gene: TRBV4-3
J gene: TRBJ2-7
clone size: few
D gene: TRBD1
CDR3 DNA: TGCGCCAGCAGCCAGGACAGGGGTTCCATCTACGAGCAGTACTTC
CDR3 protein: CASSQDRGSIYEQYF

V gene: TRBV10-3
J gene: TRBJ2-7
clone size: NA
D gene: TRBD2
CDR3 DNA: TGTGCCATCAGTGAGTCGAAGCTAGGGACTAGAACCTACGAGCAGTACTTC
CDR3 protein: CAISESKLGTRTYEQYF

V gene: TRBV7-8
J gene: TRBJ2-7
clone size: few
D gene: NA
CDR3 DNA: TGTGCCAGCAGCTTATCCACGATCCGGTTCAACGAGCAGTACTTC
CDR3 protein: CASSLSTIRFNEQYF

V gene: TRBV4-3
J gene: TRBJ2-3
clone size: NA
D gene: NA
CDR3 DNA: TGCGCCAGCAGCAAAGAATATACAGATACGCAGTATTTT
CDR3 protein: CASSKEYTDTQYF

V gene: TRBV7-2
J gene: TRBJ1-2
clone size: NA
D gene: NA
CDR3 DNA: TGTGCCAGCAGCAGAGGACAGCTTACCTATGGCTACACCTTC
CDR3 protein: CASSRGQLTYGYTF

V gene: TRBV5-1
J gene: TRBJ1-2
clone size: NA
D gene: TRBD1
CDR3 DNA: TGCGCCAGCAGCTTGGGGATTTTGGGGACAGCTTATGGCTACACCTTC
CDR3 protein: CASSLGILGTAYGYTF

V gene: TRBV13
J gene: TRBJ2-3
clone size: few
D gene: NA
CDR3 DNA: TGTGCCAGCAGCTACAGGGGAGGTGGCACAGATACGCAGTATTTT
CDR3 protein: CASSYRGGGTDTQYF

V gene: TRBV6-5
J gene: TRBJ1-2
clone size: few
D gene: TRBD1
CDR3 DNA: TGTGCCAGCAGTCCGGACAGGGGAACAGGGTATGGCTACACCTTC
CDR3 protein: CASSPDRGTGYGYTF

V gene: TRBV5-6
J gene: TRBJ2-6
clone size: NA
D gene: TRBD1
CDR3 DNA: TGTGCCAGCAGCATAGGACAGGGGCGGGTTGGGGCCAACGTCCTGACTTTC
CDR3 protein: CASSIGQGRVGANVLTF

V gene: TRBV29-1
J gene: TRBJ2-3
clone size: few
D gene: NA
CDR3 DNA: TGCAGCGTTGGTTCGTTTCTCTTAGATACGCAGTATTTT
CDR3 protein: CSVGSFLLDTQYF

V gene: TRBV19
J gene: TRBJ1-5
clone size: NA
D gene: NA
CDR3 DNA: TGTGCCAGTAAGTCGGCCCAGGCGATCAATCAGCCCCAGCATTTT
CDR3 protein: CASKSAQAINQPQHF

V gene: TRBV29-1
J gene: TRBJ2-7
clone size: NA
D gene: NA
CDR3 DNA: TGCAGCGCCGCAGGGAATTCTTACGAGCAGTACTTC
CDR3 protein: CSAAGNSYEQYF

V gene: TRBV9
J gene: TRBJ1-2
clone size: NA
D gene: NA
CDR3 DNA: TGTGCCAGCAGCGTCACTCCCGGGGGGACCGCCCACACCTTC
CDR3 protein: CASSVTPGGTAHTF

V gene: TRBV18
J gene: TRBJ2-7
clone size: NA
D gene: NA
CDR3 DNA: TGTGCCAGCTCGGGCCCAAACTACGAGCAGTACTTC
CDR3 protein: CASSGPNYEQYF

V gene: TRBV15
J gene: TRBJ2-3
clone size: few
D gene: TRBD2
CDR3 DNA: TGTGCCACCAGGGGGGGGACTTCTAGCACAGATACGCAGTATTTT
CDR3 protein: CATRGGTSSTDTQYF

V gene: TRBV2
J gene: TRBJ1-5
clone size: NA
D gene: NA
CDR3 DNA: TGTGCCAGCACCGGGGACATAGCTAACCAGCATTTT
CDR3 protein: CASTGDIANQHF

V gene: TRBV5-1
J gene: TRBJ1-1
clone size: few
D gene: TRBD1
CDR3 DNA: TGCGCCAGCAGCTTGCAAGTGGACAGGGGCGCTGAAGCTTTCTTT
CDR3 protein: CASSLQVDRGAEAFF

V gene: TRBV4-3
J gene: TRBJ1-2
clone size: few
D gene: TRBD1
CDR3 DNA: TGCGCCAGCAGCCAAGGGACAGGGCACTATGGCTACACCTTC
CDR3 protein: CASSQGTGHYGYTF

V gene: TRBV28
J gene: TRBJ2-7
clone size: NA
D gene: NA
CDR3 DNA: TGTGCCATCCCCCTCTACGAGCAGTACTTC
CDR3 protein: CAIPLYEQYF

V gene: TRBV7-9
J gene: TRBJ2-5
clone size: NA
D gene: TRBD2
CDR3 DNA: TGTGCCAGCAGCTTAGCCACTAGCGGTAAATGGGAGACCCAGTACTTC
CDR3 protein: CASSLATSGKWETQYF

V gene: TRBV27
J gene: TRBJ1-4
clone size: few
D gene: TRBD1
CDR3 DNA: TGTGCCAGCAGTCCCCGGACAGGGAGGGATGAAAAACTGTTTTTT
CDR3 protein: CASSPRTGRDEKLFF

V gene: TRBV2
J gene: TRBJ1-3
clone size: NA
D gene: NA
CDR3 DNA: TGTGCCAGCAGTGAAGCGGCGGGACCCGGAAACACCATATATTTT
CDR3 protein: CASSEAAGPGNTIYF

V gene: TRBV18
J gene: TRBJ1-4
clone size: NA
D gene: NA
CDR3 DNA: TGTGCCAGCTCACCACAGGGGTCCGAGACTAATGAAAAACTGTTTTTT
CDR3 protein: CASSPQGSETNEKLFF

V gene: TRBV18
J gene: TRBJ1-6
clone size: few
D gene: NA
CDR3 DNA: TGTGCCAGCTCACCGTCGGGCAGGGGAGTTGAGGCCCTCCACTTT
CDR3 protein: CASSPSGRGVEALHF

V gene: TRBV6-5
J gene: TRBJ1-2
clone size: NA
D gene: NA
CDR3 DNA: TGTGCCAGCAGTTACTTGGCGGCGGGCCGAGGGTATGGCTACACCTTC
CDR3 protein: CASSYLAAGRGYGYTF

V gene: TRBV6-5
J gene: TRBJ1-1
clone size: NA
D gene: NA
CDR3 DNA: TGTGCCAGCAGTTACGCAGGACCGAGGGACACTGAAGCTTTCTTT
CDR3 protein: CASSYAGPRDTEAFF

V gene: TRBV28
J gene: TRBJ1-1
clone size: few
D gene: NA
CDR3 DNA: TGTGCCAGCAGTTTACAGGGCACTGAAGCTTTCTTT
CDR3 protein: CASSLQGTEAFF

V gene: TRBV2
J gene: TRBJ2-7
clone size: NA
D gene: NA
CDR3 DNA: TGTGCCAGCAGTGAAGGGGCCGGGGGGCGGCCCTACGAGCAGTACTTC
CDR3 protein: CASSEGAGGRPYEQYF

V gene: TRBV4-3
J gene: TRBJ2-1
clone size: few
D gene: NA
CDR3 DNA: TGCGCCAGCAGCCAGGGAGAGGAGCACAATGAGCAGTTCTTC
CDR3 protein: CASSQGEEHNEQFF

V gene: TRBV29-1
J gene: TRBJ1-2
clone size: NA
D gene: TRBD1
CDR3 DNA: TGCAGCGTTGCGGAGGGGGCTGAGTATGGCTACACCTTC
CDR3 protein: CSVAEGAEYGYTF